The 29 T cell receptor beta chains reported below all come from one sample, sequenced in a study of T cells in Graves' hyperthyroidism and ophthalmopathy. Regions amplified from RNA transcripts were the TCR beta CDR3 regions. The study used the HTBI primer set for a first-round RT-PCR of the TCR CDR3. TCRdb recomputed calls from the multiplex PCR reads with MiXCR, one row per CDR3 protein. In the table there are a few hundred thousand distinct CDR3 sequences, roughly 15% of which are singletons. Sequencing used blood. The source is a woman between 18 and 29 years old with Graves' hyperthyroidism.

Many counts were recorded for this clonotype. The chain carries TRBV6-2 or TRBV6-3 and TRBJ2-5; D is unresolved. Germline V gene sequence: CDR1 MNHEY, CDR2 SVGEGT. CDR3 length equals 11 residues. Trimming stripped 2 bases from V and 5 bases from J, with 3 bases between. CDR3 coding DNA: TGTGCCAGCAGTTACACCGAGACCCAGTACTTC. Protein product: CASSYTETQYF.

In its sample, this clonotype was seen many times. The chain joins TRBV30 to TRBJ2-7; D might be TRBD2 (6 bases). CDR1 and CDR2 from the germline V gene are GTSNPN and SVGIG (reference sequence). Trimming cost V 0 bases and J 2 bases, with 8 bases left between them. There are 13 residues in the CDR3. As DNA, the CDR3 is TGTGCCTGGAGTGTCGGCGGGACCTACGAGCAGTACTTC. Its protein is CAWSVGGTYEQYF.

Of note for this clonotype: One junction end does not reproduce the germline sequence, and a read error may be involved. This chain links TRBV7-9 with TRBJ1-5, with TRBD1 matching over 9 bases. Germline loops: CDR1 SEHNR, CDR2 FQNEAQ (reference sequence). This CDR3 is built from 15 residues. Here the CDR3 DNA reads TGTGCCAGCAGCTTAGGGACAGGGGCCAATCAGCCCCCGCATTTT. This sequence encodes CASSLGTGANQPPHF. Full variable domain (rest looked up from reference TRBV7-9 and TRBJ1-5): DTGVSQNPRHKITKRGQNVTFRCDPISEHNRLYWYRQTLGQGPEFLTYFQNEAQLEKSRLLSDRFSAERPKGSFSTLEIQRTEQGDSAMYLCASSLGTGANQPPHFGDGTRLSIL.

Ten or more counts support this clonotype. The chain uses TRBV3-1 and TRBJ1-1; D is unresolved. The CDR3 is 16 amino acids. Germline V gives CDR1 LGHDT, CDR2 YNNKEL (reference sequence). V shed 1 base and J shed 0 bases, with 12 bases lying between them. CDR3 amino acids: CASSQVAGTLNTEAFF. The CDR3 DNA reads TGTGCCAGCAGCCAAGTGGCAGGCACTCTGAACACTGAAGCTTTCTTT.

The rearrangement links TRBV10-2 to TRBJ2-2; 9 bases fit TRBD1. CDR3 size: 16 residues. V lost 6 bases and J lost 3; bases outside the gene matches: 8. In germline, CDR1 is WSHSY, CDR2 SAAADI. CDR3 residues: CASREQGARDTGELFF. The CDR3 nucleotides are TGCGCCAGCAGGGAACAGGGGGCGCGGGACACCGGGGAGCTGTTTTTT.

This clonotype was counted a few times. This may come from a read error, since a much larger clone is one base off. The chain employs TRBV20-1 and TRBJ2-3; D might be TRBD1 or TRBD2, each matching 5 bases. Germline V gene data show CDR1 as DFQATT and CDR2 as SNEGSKA (reference sequence). V was pared by 3 bases and J by 2 bases, with 12 bases between. The CDR3 consists of 14 residues. CDR3 residues: CSARRGRATDTQYF. The CDR3, as DNA: TGCAGTGCTAGGAGGGGCAGGGCCACAGATACGCAGTATTTT.

The rearrangement joins TRBV7-2 to TRBJ2-7, with 7 bases identical to TRBD2. Germline assignment: CDR1 SGHTA and CDR2 FQGNSA. The CDR3 is 15 amino acids. The junction had 15 bases not matched to a gene; V was cut back by 6 bases and J by 7 bases. CDR3 amino acids: CASRYGTNPLGEQYF. CDR3 nucleotides: TGTGCCAGCAGGTACGGGACTAATCCCCTCGGTGAGCAGTACTTC.

This clonotype was seen repeatedly, ten times or more. The chain carries TRBV20-1 and TRBJ1-5; D call uncertain. CDR1 is DFQATT and CDR2 is SNEGSKA in the germline V gene (reference sequence). V lost 1 base to trimming and J lost 0 bases, with 13 bases between them. CDR3 length: 16 residues. The CDR3, as DNA: TGCAGTGCTAGAGTACAGTTTTCGACTAGCAATCAGCCCCAGCATTTT. Residues: CSARVQFSTSNQPQHF.

This clonotype showed up many times. One end of the junction is discordant with germline, which a read error may explain. This chain's CDR3 is CAASDASEGADTQYF. The DNA for the CDR3 is TGTGCCGCCAGTGATGCCTCCGAGGGAGCAGATACGCAGTATTTT. This rearrangement joins TRBV24-1 to TRBJ2-3, with a weak D call TRBD2 (5 bases). Germline V gene sequence: CDR1 KGHDR, CDR2 SFDVKD. CDR3 length: 15 amino acids.

Worth noting for this clonotype: A much more abundant neighbour one base away suggests this may be a read error. V gene TRBV5-1 combines with J gene TRBJ2-5, with 13 bases aligning to TRBD2. The CDR3 is 18 residues long. CDR1 and CDR2 from the germline V gene are SGHRS and YFSETQ. CDR3 loop: CASSLLFGLAGAQEAQYF. DNA of the CDR3: TGCGCCAGCAGCTTGTTATTCGGACTAGCGGGAGCCCAAGAGGCCCAGTACTTC.

Concerning this clonotype itself: A much more abundant neighbour one base away suggests this may be a read error. The rearrangement joins TRBV3-1 to TRBJ2-3, with no clear D. Germline-derived CDR1 and CDR2 are LGHDT and YNNKEL (reference sequence). The CDR3 length is 14 residues. Trimming took off 4 bases at V and 7 bases at J, with 15 bases between the two ends. The CDR3 bases are TGTGCCAGCAGCCGAGATCTCCCACCCAATACGCAGTATTTT. It codes for CASSRDLPPNTQYF.

This clonotype was detected a few times. The chain combines TRBV6-1 with TRBJ1-4; maybe TRBD1 (6 bases). The V and J ends lost 7 bases and 7 bases respectively, with 13 bases between them. Germline CDR1 reads MNHNS; CDR2 reads SASEGT. The CDR3 is 13 residues long. This chain's CDR3 is CASTLGQSEKLFF. The CDR3 region has the DNA TGTGCCAGCACCCTCGGACAGAGTGAAAAACTGTTTTTT.

This clonotype has just a few counts. This may be a read error, as it is one base from a much larger clone. The genes are TRBV6-2 or TRBV6-3 and TRBJ1-1; D might be TRBD1 (5 bases). Deletions cut 6 bases from V and 6 bases from J, with 23 bases between. Germline-derived CDR1 and CDR2 are MNHEY and SVGEGT. The CDR3 totals 16 residues. Here the CDR3 reads CASSPRLPGGGPEAFF. CDR3 nucleotides: TGTGCCAGCAGCCCCCGACTCCCCGGGGGAGGCCCTGAAGCTTTCTTT.

This clonotype showed up just a few times. The rearrangement links TRBV15 to TRBJ1-5, with TRBD1 identical over 7 bases. Losses at the gene ends were 2 bases for V and 1 base for J; bases not matched to a gene: 2. Germline V gene data show CDR1 as LNHNV and CDR2 as YYDKDF (reference sequence). There are 15 residues in the CDR3. The CDR3 region is CATSRNRGSNQPQHF. Written as DNA, the CDR3 is TGTGCCACCAGCAGAAACAGGGGAAGCAATCAGCCCCAGCATTTT.

This chain joins TRBV6-5 and TRBJ2-7, with 9 bases matching TRBD2. The CDR3 runs to 15 residues. Germline V gives CDR1 MNHEY, CDR2 SVGAGI. The V gene end was trimmed by 6 bases and the J gene end by 3 bases; junction bases not matched to a gene: 9. CDR3 in DNA: TGTGCCAGCAGCCGGGCCGGGACTAGCAACTACGAGCAGTACTTC. Its translation is CASSRAGTSNYEQYF.

With respect to this clonotype: It is likely a read error, because the conserved phenylalanine at the end of the CDR3 is missing. The CDR3 DNA is TGTGCCAGCAGCTTGGATGCCTATAATTCACCCCTCCACTCT. Encoded protein: CASSLDAYNSPLHS. J is TRBJ1-6 and V is TRBV5-6; unclear D gene. The V and J ends lost 0 bases and 2 bases respectively, with 3 bases between them. Per germline, CDR1 SGHDT and CDR2 YYEEEE. The CDR3 has 14 amino acids.

The rearrangement joins TRBV12-3 or TRBV12-4 to TRBJ2-1; D not certain. The CDR3 sequence is 14 residues long. V lost 3 bases and J lost 4, with 10 bases in between. The CDR3 loop reads CASSLVDAYNEQFF. The CDR3 DNA reads TGTGCCAGCAGTTTGGTGGACGCTTACAATGAGCAGTTCTTC.

There are many counts of this clonotype. The chain uses TRBV20-1 and TRBJ1-5, with unresolved D. This CDR3 comprises 16 residues. Trimming took 5 bases from V and 5 from J, leaving 22 bases between them. The V gene's germline CDR1 is DFQATT and CDR2 SNEGSKA (reference sequence). This chain's CDR3 is CSALSGSGVKDQPQHF. The DNA for the CDR3 is TGCAGTGCTCTAAGTGGGTCCGGCGTTAAGGATCAGCCCCAGCATTTT.

The DNA for the CDR3 is TGTGCCAGCCGAGGGGGTTTAGTTGAAAAACTGTTTTTT. This gives the protein CASRGGLVEKLFF. This chain links TRBV28 with TRBJ1-4; a weak D match, TRBD1 (6 bases). The CDR3 covers 13 residues. V was cut by 8 bases and J by 7 bases, with 14 bases left in between. The V gene's germline CDR1 is MDHEN and CDR2 SYDVKM.

This clonotype was observed at least ten times. This chain links TRBV11-1 with TRBJ2-6; 10 bases are shared with TRBD2. The germline V gene has CDR1 SGHAT and CDR2 FQDESV (reference sequence). The CDR3 runs 16 residues. V was pared by 8 bases and J by 2 bases, with 6 bases of the junction left unmatched. As DNA, the CDR3 is TGTGCCAGCCGAGAGCGGGAGGGCCCTGGGGCCAACGTCCTGACTTTC. Translation gives CASREREGPGANVLTF.

This rearrangement joins TRBV27 to TRBJ2-7, with D possibly TRBD2 on 5 matching bases. The CDR3 has 14 amino acids. Germline CDR1 MNHEY, CDR2 SMNVEV (reference sequence). V was pared by 5 bases and J by 5 bases, with 16 bases between. The CDR3: CASSAELGSHEQYF. DNA for the CDR3: TGTGCCAGCAGTGCCGAACTAGGGTCCCACGAGCAGTACTTC.

In its sample, this clonotype was seen many times. The V gene is TRBV30, the J gene TRBJ1-1; 7 bases are shared with TRBD1. The CDR3 extends over 13 amino acids. V was clipped by 5 bases and J by 1 base; unmatched bases: 4. The V gene's germline CDR1 is GTSNPN and CDR2 SVGIG (reference sequence). CDR3 in DNA: TGTGCCTGGGCCGGGACAGCGAACACTGAAGCTTTCTTT. This codes for CAWAGTANTEAFF.

In its sample, this clonotype was seen many times. The chain is built from TRBV29-1 and TRBJ1-1; 10 nucleotides align to TRBD1. With 8 bases clipped from V and 4 bases from J, the junction kept 16 bases outside the gene matches. From germline, CDR1 is SQVTM and CDR2 ANQGSEA. The length of the CDR3 is 16 residues. The CDR3 sequence is CSLFPPTGTGVTEAFF. The CDR3 DNA reads TGCAGCCTATTTCCCCCGACCGGGACAGGGGTCACTGAAGCTTTCTTT.

This clonotype was counted many times. J is TRBJ2-1 and V is TRBV5-1; 7 bases agree with TRBD2. V gave up 0 bases and J gave up 8 bases; unmatched junction bases: 8. The V gene's germline CDR1 is SGHRS and CDR2 YFSETQ. The length of the CDR3 is 15 residues. CDR3 protein: CASSLVQRESYEQFF. The CDR3 DNA is TGCGCCAGCAGCTTGGTCCAGCGGGAAAGCTATGAGCAGTTCTTC. The full variable domain, completed using reference TRBV5-1 and TRBJ2-1, is KAGVTQTPRYLIKTRGQQVTLSCSPISGHRSVSWYQQTPGQGLQFLFEYFSETQRNKGNFPGRFSGRQFSNSRSEMNVSTLELGDSALYLCASSLVQRESYEQFFGPGTRLTVL.

J is TRBJ2-1 and V is TRBV7-8; maybe TRBD2 (6 bases). V was trimmed by 1 base and J by 10 bases, leaving 17 bases between them. The CDR3 is 15 residues long. CDR1 and CDR2 from the germline V gene are SGHVS and FQNEAQ. The DNA of the CDR3 is TGTGCCAGCAGCTTAGTACCGGAGGGCCTGGGGGAGCAGTTCTTC. This encodes CASSLVPEGLGEQFF.

This clonotype was seen at least ten times. The rearrangement uses TRBV5-4 and TRBJ2-1; the D is unclear. Deletions cut 0 bases from V and 7 bases from J, with 5 bases between. In germline, CDR1 is SGHNT, CDR2 YYREEE (reference sequence). This CDR3 has 12 amino acids. CDR3: CASSLEENEQFF. DNA of the CDR3: TGTGCCAGCAGCTTGGAAGAGAATGAGCAGTTCTTC.

A few counts support this clonotype. The rearrangement uses TRBV28 and TRBJ2-2; possible D gene TRBD1, 5 bases. The CDR3 is 14 residues long. CDR1 is MDHEN and CDR2 is SYDVKM in the germline V gene. Trimming shortened V by 7 bases and J by 4 bases, and 13 bases separated the two germline ends. CDR3 in DNA: TGTGCCAGCACCCGGACACGTACCACCGGGGAGCTGTTTTTT. It yields the protein CASTRTRTTGELFF.

This sequence joins TRBV5-1 and TRBJ2-3; 7 bases agree with TRBD2. V shed 4 bases, J shed 4 bases, and the junction held 3 bases outside the gene matches. The CDR3 loop spans 13 amino acids. CDR1 and CDR2 from the germline V gene are SGHRS and YFSETQ. CDR3 region: CASSGGSADTQYF. CDR3 DNA sequence: TGCGCCAGCAGCGGCGGGAGTGCAGATACGCAGTATTTT.

At least ten counts were recorded for this clonotype. V gene TRBV20-1 combines with J gene TRBJ1-1; maybe TRBD1 (6 bases). Germline V gene data show CDR1 as DFQATT and CDR2 as SNEGSKA (reference sequence). CDR3 length: 13 amino acids. Trimming stripped 0 bases from V and 11 bases from J, with 16 bases between. This CDR3 reads CSARDRQALGAFF. The CDR3 DNA reads as TGCAGTGCTAGAGATCGACAGGCCCTCGGGGCTTTCTTT.